Given below is one TCR beta chain in context. Its specificity is unknown. The data were obtained in a study of cytomegalovirus exposure and HLA in healthy donors. Notes on the study in general: It was confirmed in vitro that a few of the CMV-associated chains were specific for CMV antigens.

The PCR used 60 Vbeta and 13 Jbeta primers. TCRdb keeps only in-frame clones here, not all; method: immunoSEQ multiplex PCR. The sample gives 35,000 to 40,000 clones, more than 70% of which show up once; 7.5% to 9% is in the top ten. The specimen sequenced was PBMCs. The source is a woman aged 30 to 39 in good health and CMV-seropositive.

The CDR3 bases are TGTGCCAGTAGTATAGGGCTAGCCGCGGAGCAGTTCTTC. Its protein product is CASSIGLAAEQFF. The chain carries TRBV19 and TRBJ2-1; the D gene is possibly TRBD2 (5 bases). V was trimmed by 1 base and J by 10 bases, leaving 11 bases between them. The CDR3 runs to 13 residues. CDR1 is LNHDA and CDR2 is SQIVND in the germline V gene (reference sequence).